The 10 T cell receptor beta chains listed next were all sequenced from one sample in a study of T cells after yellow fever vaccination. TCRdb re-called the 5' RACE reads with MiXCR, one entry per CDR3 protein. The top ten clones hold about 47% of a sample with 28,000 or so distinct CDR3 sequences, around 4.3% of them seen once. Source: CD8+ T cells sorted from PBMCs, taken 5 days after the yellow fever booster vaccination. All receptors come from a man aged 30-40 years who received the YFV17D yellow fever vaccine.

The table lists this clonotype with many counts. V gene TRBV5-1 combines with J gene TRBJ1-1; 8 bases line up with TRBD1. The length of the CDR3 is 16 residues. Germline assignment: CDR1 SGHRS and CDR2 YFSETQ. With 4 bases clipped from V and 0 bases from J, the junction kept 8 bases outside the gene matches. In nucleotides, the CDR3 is TGCGCCAGCAGCCCGGACAGGGCAGCAGTGAACACTGAAGCTTTCTTT. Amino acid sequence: CASSPDRAAVNTEAFF.

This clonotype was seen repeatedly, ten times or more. CDR3 sequence reads: CASSPPWAADTQYF. The CDR3 DNA is TGTGCCAGCAGCCCCCCCTGGGCTGCAGATACGCAGTATTTT. This chain connects TRBV27 to TRBJ2-3; D unresolved. This CDR3 is built from 14 residues. Between the trimmed V and J ends, which lost 6 bases and 4 bases, there was a span of 14 bases. Germline assignment: CDR1 MNHEY and CDR2 SMNVEV (reference sequence).

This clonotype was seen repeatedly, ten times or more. Here the CDR3 DNA reads TGTGCCAGCTCCTGGACGGGGGCCCCCTACGAGCAGTACTTC. It yields the protein CASSWTGAPYEQYF. The chain uses TRBV5-6 and TRBJ2-7; the D gene could be TRBD1 or TRBD2 (6 bases each). V was cut by 7 bases and J by 2 bases, with 16 bases left in between. Per the germline V gene, CDR1 is SGHDT and CDR2 is YYEEEE. CDR3 length equals 14 residues.

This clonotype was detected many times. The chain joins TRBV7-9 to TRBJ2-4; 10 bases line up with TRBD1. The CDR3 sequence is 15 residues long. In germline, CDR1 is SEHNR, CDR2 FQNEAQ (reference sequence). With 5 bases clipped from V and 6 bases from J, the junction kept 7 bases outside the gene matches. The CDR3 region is CASSHPGTGVNIQYF. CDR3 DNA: TGTGCCAGCAGCCACCCCGGGACAGGGGTAAACATTCAGTACTTC.

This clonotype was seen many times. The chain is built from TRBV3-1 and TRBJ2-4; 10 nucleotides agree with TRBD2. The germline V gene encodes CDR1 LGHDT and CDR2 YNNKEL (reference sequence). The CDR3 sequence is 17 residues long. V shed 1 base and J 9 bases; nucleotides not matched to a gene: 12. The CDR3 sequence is CASSQVSAGGPGSIQYF. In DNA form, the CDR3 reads TGTGCCAGCAGCCAAGTTTCAGCGGGAGGGCCTGGAAGCATTCAGTACTTC.

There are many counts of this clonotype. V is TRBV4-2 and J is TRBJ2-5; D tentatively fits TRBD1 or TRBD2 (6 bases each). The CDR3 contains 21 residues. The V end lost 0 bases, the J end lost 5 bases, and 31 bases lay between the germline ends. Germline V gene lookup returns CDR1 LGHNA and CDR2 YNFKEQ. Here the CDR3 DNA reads TGTGCCAGCAGCCAAGAGGCGGGAATGTTTCTAGGGGGAGAGCGGTCGGAGACCCAGTACTTC. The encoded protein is CASSQEAGMFLGGERSETQYF.

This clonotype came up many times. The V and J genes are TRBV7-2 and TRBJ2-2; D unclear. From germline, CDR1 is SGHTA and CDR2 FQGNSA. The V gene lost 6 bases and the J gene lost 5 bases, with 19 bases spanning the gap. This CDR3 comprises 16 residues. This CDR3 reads CASSYYWSGGTGELFF. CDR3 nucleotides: TGTGCCAGCAGTTATTACTGGTCTGGCGGAACCGGGGAGCTGTTTTTT.

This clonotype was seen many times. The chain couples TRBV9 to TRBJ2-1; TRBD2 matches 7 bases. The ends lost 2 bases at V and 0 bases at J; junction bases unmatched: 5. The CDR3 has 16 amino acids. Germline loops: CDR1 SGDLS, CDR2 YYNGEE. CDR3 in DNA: TGTGCCAGCAGCGTCGAGCCGGGAGGCTCCTACAATGAGCAGTTCTTC. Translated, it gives CASSVEPGGSYNEQFF.

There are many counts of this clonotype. CDR3 residues: CASSGTSGQSTDTQYF. The DNA for the CDR3 is TGTGCCAGCAGCGGAACTAGCGGGCAGAGCACAGATACGCAGTATTTT. The V and J genes are TRBV9 and TRBJ2-3; 9 bases map to TRBD2. After removal of 3 bases from V and 0 bases from J, the junction contained 5 bases not matched to a gene. There are 16 residues in the CDR3. Germline V gene data show CDR1 as SGDLS and CDR2 as YYNGEE. Full variable domain (remainder filled in from reference TRBV9 and TRBJ2-3): DSGVTQTPKHLITATGQRVTLRCSPRSGDLSVYWYQQSLDQGLQFLIQYYNGEERAKGNILERFSAQQFPDLHSELNLSSLELGDSALYFCASSGTSGQSTDTQYFGPGTRLTVL.

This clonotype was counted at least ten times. CDR3 nucleotides: TGTGCCAGCAGCTTTCGACCCTACGAGCAGTACTTC. This translates into CASSFRPYEQYF. J is TRBJ2-7 and V is TRBV7-9; D is unresolved. The CDR3 extends over 12 amino acids. Germline assignment: CDR1 SEHNR and CDR2 FQNEAQ (reference sequence). The V end was cut by 3 bases, the J end by 2 bases, with 5 bases between.